This T cell receptor (beta chain) emerged from a study of T-cell memory formation after mild COVID-19. Whole-study context: The study found TCR clusters largely donor specific. Study-level points and caveats: Second-wave clones with a day 37 peak had unconfirmed SARS-CoV-2 specificity. Some clones that responded turned up in pre-infection memory, which suggests that cross-reactive memory joined in. There was a balanced CD4/CD8 profile in clones contracting day 15 to 85, and later expanders leaned CD4+.

TCRdb fed the 5' RACE reads into MiXCR, producing one record per CDR3 protein. The data contain about 400,000 distinct CDR3 sequences, about 20% of them seen just once; the ten biggest clones take up 20% to 25%. A word on this clonotype: The antigen is undetermined.

The CDR3 extends over 15 amino acids. The germline gives CDR1 SGHNT, CDR2 YYREEE (reference sequence). V dropped 3 bases and J dropped 1; count of bases not matched to a gene: 5. This TCR derives from a man between 18 and 35 years old who had mild COVID-19 (a few samples of this study predate the infection). Cell type and time point are not known. Input material: PBMCs or a T cell subset sorted from them (not recorded which). The chain links TRBV5-4 to TRBJ2-5, with TRBD1 matching 8 bases. The CDR3 nucleotides read TGTGCCAGCAGCTGGACGACAGGGGCCCAAGAGACCCAGTACTTC. Translated: CASSWTTGAQETQYF.